The TCR beta chain under discussion was sequenced for a study of a mutant IDH1 vaccine in newly diagnosed glioma. Study context: Commencement of vaccination occurred 4-6 weeks following radiotherapy alone, or concurrently with temozolomide cycles. Patients arrived already treated with radiotherapy, temozolomide, or both, most having had both. Visits V12 and V13 fell at weeks 35 and 47, respectively.

Notes on this clone: The antigen remains unidentified.

Stated time point: week 47, end of study. Doses of 300 ug of mutant IDH1 20-mer peptide were given with topical imiquimod. Clones were read by immunoSEQ multiplex PCR, and TCRdb kept only the in-frame ones, dropping some. The sample holds some 57,000 clones, more than 75% seen once. The material sequenced was PBMCs, taken from a glioma patient whose treatment included an IDH1 peptide vaccine. The source is a woman aged 35 to 49 with glioma. Some clones in this sample may be carry-over from other donors' samples.

CDR3 DNA: TGTGCCAGCAGCGTCCACCGGGACAGGGGCTTCTATGGCTACACCTTC. Protein sequence: CASSVHRDRGFYGYTF. The V and J genes are TRBV9 and TRBJ1-2; 10 bases agree with TRBD1. J lost 4 bases, V lost 2 bases, and 8 bases had no gene match. This CDR3 has 16 amino acids. The germline V gene has CDR1 SGDLS and CDR2 YYNGEE.